This entry lists 16 T cell receptor beta chains sequenced from one sample in a study of Ad26.COV2.S vaccination and SARS-CoV-2 variants. Sequencing was performed with immunoSEQ multiplex PCR; in TCRdb, only in-frame clones are kept and a portion is missing. The sample has over 110,000 clones, about nine tenths seen once. The material sequenced was peripheral blood, taken after recovery from COVID-19. These receptor sequences come from a human donor who had recovered from COVID-19.

The chain uses TRBV7-2 and TRBJ1-2, with a tentative D call TRBD1 (5 bases). The length of the CDR3 is 15 residues. CDR1 and CDR2 from the germline V gene are SGHTA and FQGNSA. The V end lost 0 bases, the J end lost 1 base, and 9 bases lay between the germline ends. The CDR3 spells CASSLAPGNNYGYTF. CDR3 nucleotides: TGTGCCAGCAGCTTAGCCCCAGGGAATAACTATGGCTACACCTTC.

This chain links TRBV11-2 with TRBJ2-5, with 7 bases matching TRBD1. This CDR3 spans 15 amino acids. Germline V gene lookup returns CDR1 SGHAT and CDR2 FQNNGV. V gave up 0 bases and J gave up 6 bases; unmatched junction bases: 7. CDR3 nucleotides: TGTGCCAGCAGCTTAGAGGGCAGGGGGAGAAAGACCCAGTACTTC. It codes for CASSLEGRGRKTQYF.

A single count supports this clone. The chain combines TRBV4-3 with TRBJ2-1, with 7 bases fitting TRBD2. The length of the CDR3 is 14 residues. The V segment lost 3 bases and the J segment 7 bases; nucleotides outside the gene matches: 6. CDR1 is LGHNA and CDR2 is YSLEER in the germline V gene. CDR3 residues: CASSHWEGPNEQFF. CDR3 nucleotide sequence: TGCGCCAGCAGCCACTGGGAGGGGCCAAATGAGCAGTTCTTC.

The chain links TRBV10-2 to TRBJ2-2, with D possibly being TRBD1 or TRBD2 (6 bases each). CDR3 length: 16 residues. Germline V lookup: CDR1 WSHSY, CDR2 SAAADI. Trimming removed 4 bases from V and 2 bases from J, with 14 bases in between. CDR3 amino acids: CASSAAPGANTGELFF. For the CDR3, the DNA is TGCGCCAGCAGTGCAGCCCCGGGGGCCAACACCGGGGAGCTGTTTTTT.

The chain is built from TRBV19 and TRBJ2-3; TRBD2 matches 10 bases. Per the germline V gene, CDR1 is LNHDA and CDR2 is SQIVND (reference sequence). V was pared by 5 bases and J by 4 bases, with 21 bases of the junction left unmatched. There are 20 residues in the CDR3. CDR3 nucleotides: TGTGCCAGTAGTGCAGAAGCCCCTACCCTAGCGGGGGAGTCGGCAGATACGCAGTATTTT. Protein sequence: CASSAEAPTLAGESADTQYF.

The sample holds one count of this clone. The rearrangement uses TRBV28 and TRBJ2-7; 9 bases agree with TRBD1. The trim removed 3 bases at V and 3 bases at J, leaving 6 bases unmatched. Germline CDR1 and CDR2: MDHEN and SYDVKM. The CDR3 is made up of 15 amino acids. CDR3 loop: CASSLSGTGLYEQYF. The DNA for the CDR3 is TGTGCCAGCAGTTTGAGTGGGACAGGGCTCTACGAGCAGTACTTC.

The chain links TRBV30 to TRBJ1-2; 7 nucleotides align to TRBD1. CDR1 is GTSNPN and CDR2 is SVGIG in the germline V gene (reference sequence). The V segment lost 1 base and the J segment 4 bases; nucleotides outside the gene matches: 6. This CDR3 has 14 residues. This CDR3 is CAWSAGGEGYGYTF. The CDR3 nucleotides are TGTGCCTGGAGTGCAGGGGGTGAAGGCTATGGCTACACCTTC. The entire variable domain, with the rest obtained from reference TRBV30 and TRBJ1-2, is as follows: SQTIHQWPATLVQPVGSPLSLECTVEGTSNPNLYWYRQAAGRGLQLLFYSVGIGQISSEVPQNLSASRPQDRQFILSSKKLLLSDSGFYLCAWSAGGEGYGYTFGSGTRLTVV.

Here the CDR3 reads CASSAVWSTEAFF. In nucleotides, the CDR3 is TGTGCCAGCAGCGCCGTTTGGAGCACTGAAGCTTTCTTT. The rearrangement uses TRBV28 and TRBJ1-1; D is uncertain. Trimming stripped 6 bases from V and 4 bases from J, with 12 bases between. The CDR3 consists of 13 residues. Germline CDR1 MDHEN, CDR2 SYDVKM.

This sequence joins TRBV7-9 and TRBJ1-1, with D maybe TRBD1 (6 bases). Looked up from germline, CDR1 is SEHNR and CDR2 is FQNEAQ (reference sequence). The CDR3 extends over 14 amino acids. Trimming took 7 bases from V and 4 from J, leaving 16 bases between them. CDR3 in DNA: TGTGCCAGCACCGTACAGGGAATGGTCACTGAAGCTTTCTTT. It translates to CASTVQGMVTEAFF.

In this sample, this clone turned up a few times. The chain employs TRBV30 and TRBJ2-7; D uncertain. Looked up from germline, CDR1 is GTSNPN and CDR2 is SVGIG (reference sequence). The CDR3 covers 11 residues. V lost 0 bases and J lost 3, with 3 bases in between. This CDR3 reads CAWSVGYEQYF. Here the CDR3 DNA reads TGTGCCTGGAGTGTAGGCTACGAGCAGTACTTC.

The chain has TRBV7-9 and TRBJ1-2; TRBD1 is a possible D gene (6 bases). The CDR3 has 13 amino acids. From germline, CDR1 is SEHNR and CDR2 FQNEAQ (reference sequence). Trimming removed 4 bases at V and 8 bases at J, with 14 bases between. CDR3 sequence reads: CASSSYGGRGYTF. The CDR3 region has the DNA TGTGCCAGCAGCTCTTATGGGGGCAGAGGCTACACCTTC.

The V gene is TRBV5-4, the J gene TRBJ1-3; the match to TRBD1 covers 7 bases. The CDR3 is made up of 15 amino acids. Germline trimming cut 4 bases from V and 4 bases from J; bases unmatched to any gene: 8. Germline CDR1 is SGHNT and CDR2 is YYREEE (reference sequence). The CDR3 spells CASSTQTGTGNTIYF. CDR3 nucleotides: TGTGCCAGCAGCACCCAGACAGGGACAGGAAACACCATATATTTT.

Notes on this clone: Because it lacks the conserved phenylalanine or tryptophan at the end, this CDR3 is likely a read error. V and J are TRBV19 and TRBJ2-7; 7 bases are a match to TRBD1. The CDR3 sequence is 15 residues long. V was clipped by 5 bases and J by 0 bases; unmatched bases: 7. In germline, CDR1 is LNHDA, CDR2 SQIVND (reference sequence). The CDR3 DNA is TGTGCCAGTAGTGTGACAGGGTCTAGCTCCTACGAGCAGTACCTC. This translates into CASSVTGSSSYEQYL.

V and J are TRBV7-8 and TRBJ2-7, with D unresolved. Germline V gene lookup returns CDR1 SGHVS and CDR2 FQNEAQ. V gave up 5 bases and J gave up 3 bases, with 5 bases separating them. This CDR3 contains 11 residues. This chain's CDR3 is CASSPGYEQYF. The CDR3 DNA reads as TGTGCCAGCAGCCCAGGCTACGAGCAGTACTTC.

The gene calls are TRBV2 and TRBJ1-1; TRBD1 matches at 9 bases. Germline CDR1 is SNHLY and CDR2 is FYNNEI. The CDR3 sequence is 15 residues long. V was pared by 5 bases and J by 3 bases, with 7 bases of the junction left unmatched. The chain's CDR3 is CASSWNDRGDTEAFF. The DNA of the CDR3 is TGTGCCAGCAGTTGGAACGACAGGGGGGACACTGAAGCTTTCTTT.

In this sample, this clone turned up once. The chain carries TRBV6-1 and TRBJ2-3; D gene unclear. The germline gives CDR1 MNHNS, CDR2 SASEGT. The CDR3 runs 15 residues. V lost 0 bases and J lost 3, with 10 bases in between. CDR3 protein: CASSEAGVGTDTQYF. For the CDR3, the DNA is TGTGCCAGCAGTGAAGCTGGAGTTGGGACAGATACGCAGTATTTT.